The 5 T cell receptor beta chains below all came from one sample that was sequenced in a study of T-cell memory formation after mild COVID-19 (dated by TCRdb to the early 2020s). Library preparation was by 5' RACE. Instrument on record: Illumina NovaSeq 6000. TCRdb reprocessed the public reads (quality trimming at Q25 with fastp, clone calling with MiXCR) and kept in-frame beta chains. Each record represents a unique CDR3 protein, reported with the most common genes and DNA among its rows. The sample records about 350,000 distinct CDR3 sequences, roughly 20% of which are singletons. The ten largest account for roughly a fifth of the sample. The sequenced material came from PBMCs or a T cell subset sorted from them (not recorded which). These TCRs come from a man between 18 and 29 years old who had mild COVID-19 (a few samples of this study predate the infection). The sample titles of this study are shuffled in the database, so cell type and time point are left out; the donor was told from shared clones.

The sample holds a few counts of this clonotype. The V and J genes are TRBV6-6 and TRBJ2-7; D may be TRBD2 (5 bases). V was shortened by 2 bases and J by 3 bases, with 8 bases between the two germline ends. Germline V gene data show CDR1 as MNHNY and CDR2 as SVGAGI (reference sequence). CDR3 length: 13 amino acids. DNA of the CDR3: TGTGCCAGCAGTTACCCTGCGGGCTACGAGCAGTACTTC. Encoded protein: CASSYPAGYEQYF.

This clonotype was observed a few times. The DNA for the CDR3 is TGTGCCAGCAGCTTAGGAGGGACGTTGAACACTGAAGCTTTCTTT. Its protein product is CASSLGGTLNTEAFF. This chain connects TRBV7-8 to TRBJ1-1; D perhaps matches TRBD1 (5 bases). CDR1 and CDR2 from the germline V gene are SGHVS and FQNEAQ. Trimming took off 1 base at V and 0 bases at J, with 9 bases between the two ends. The CDR3 is 15 amino acids.

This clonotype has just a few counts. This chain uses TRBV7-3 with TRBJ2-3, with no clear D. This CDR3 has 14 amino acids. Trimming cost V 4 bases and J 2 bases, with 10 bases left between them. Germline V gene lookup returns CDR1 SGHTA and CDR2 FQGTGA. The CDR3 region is CASSSTGYTDTQYF. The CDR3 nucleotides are TGTGCCAGCAGCTCAACCGGATACACAGATACGCAGTATTTT.

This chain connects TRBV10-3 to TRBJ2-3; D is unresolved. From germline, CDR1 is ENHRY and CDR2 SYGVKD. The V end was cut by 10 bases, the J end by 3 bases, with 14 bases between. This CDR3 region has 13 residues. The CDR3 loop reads CATLGKPTDTQYF. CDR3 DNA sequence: TGTGCCACCCTGGGCAAGCCTACAGATACGCAGTATTTT.

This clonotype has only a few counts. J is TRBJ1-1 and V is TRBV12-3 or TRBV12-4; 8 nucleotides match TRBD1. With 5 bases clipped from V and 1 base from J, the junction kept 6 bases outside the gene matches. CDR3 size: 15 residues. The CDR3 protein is CASSATGTGNTEAFF. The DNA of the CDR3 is TGTGCCAGCAGTGCCACCGGGACAGGGAACACTGAAGCTTTCTTT.